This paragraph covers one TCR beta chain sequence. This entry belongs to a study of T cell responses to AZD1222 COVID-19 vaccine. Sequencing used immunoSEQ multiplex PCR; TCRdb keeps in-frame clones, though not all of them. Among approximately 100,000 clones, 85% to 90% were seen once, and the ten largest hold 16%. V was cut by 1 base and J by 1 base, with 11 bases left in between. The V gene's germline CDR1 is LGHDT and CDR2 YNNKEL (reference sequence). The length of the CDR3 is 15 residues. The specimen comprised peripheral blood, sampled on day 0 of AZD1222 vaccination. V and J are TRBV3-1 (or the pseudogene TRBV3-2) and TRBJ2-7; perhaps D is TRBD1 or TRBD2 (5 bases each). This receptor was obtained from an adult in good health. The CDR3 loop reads CASSQGGSGSYEQYF. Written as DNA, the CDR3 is TGTGCCAGCAGCCAAGGGGGCTCGGGGTCCTACGAGCAGTACTTC.